The sequence of this T cell receptor beta chain was determined in a study of cytomegalovirus exposure and HLA in healthy donors. PCR amplification relied on 60 Vbeta primers (plus 13 Jbeta primers). Authors' methods: Around 80 million unique TCR beta chains, 9.5 million to 11 million of them shared, were counted by a later analysis. Produced via immunoSEQ multiplex PCR; TCRdb's table is partial and in-frame only. D and trimming come from the DNA, and the V and J calls and clone size come from that table. The sample records approximately 210,000 clones, 79% being singletons. CDR1 MNHEY and CDR2 SVGAGI come from the germline V gene. V gave up 0 bases and J gave up 8 bases, with 17 bases separating them. This CDR3 region has 16 residues. This clone was observed a few times. Its antigen is not known. Findings and caveats of the study: TCR beta chains associated with HLA were, in a later analysis, more clonally expanded than equally common others. One later analysis reportedly identified an Asian-associated ancestry cluster that showed fewer N-insertions than the roughly 670-donor mean.

Sequencing input: PBMCs. The TCR sequence derives from a girl aged 10 to 17 in good health and CMV-seropositive. The chain is built from TRBV6-5 and TRBJ2-1, with D possibly matching TRBD2 (5 bases). The CDR3 spells CASSYSRVGSQDEQFF. As DNA, the CDR3 is TGTGCCAGCAGTTACTCCCGAGTTGGGAGTCAGGATGAGCAGTTCTTC.